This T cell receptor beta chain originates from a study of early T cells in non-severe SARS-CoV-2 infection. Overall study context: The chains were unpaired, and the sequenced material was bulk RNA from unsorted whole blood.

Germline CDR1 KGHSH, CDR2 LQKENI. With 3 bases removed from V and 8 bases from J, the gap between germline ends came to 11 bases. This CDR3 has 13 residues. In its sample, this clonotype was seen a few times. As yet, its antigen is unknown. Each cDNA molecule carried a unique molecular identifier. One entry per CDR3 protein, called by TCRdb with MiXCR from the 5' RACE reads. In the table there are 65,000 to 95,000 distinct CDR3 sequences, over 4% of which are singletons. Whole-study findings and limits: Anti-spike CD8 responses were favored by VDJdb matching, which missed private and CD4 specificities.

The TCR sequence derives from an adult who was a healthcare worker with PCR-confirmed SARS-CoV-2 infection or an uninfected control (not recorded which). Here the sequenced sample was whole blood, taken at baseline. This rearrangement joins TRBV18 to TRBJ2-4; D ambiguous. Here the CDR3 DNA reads TGTGCCAGCTCACCGGACGGAAGGGACATTCAGTACTTC. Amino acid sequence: CASSPDGRDIQYF. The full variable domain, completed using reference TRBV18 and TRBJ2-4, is NAGVMQNPRHLVRRRGQEARLRCSPMKGHSHVYWYRQLPEEGLKFMVYLQKENIIDESGMPKERFSAEFPKEGPSILRIQQVVRGDSAAYFCASSPDGRDIQYFGAGTRLSVL.